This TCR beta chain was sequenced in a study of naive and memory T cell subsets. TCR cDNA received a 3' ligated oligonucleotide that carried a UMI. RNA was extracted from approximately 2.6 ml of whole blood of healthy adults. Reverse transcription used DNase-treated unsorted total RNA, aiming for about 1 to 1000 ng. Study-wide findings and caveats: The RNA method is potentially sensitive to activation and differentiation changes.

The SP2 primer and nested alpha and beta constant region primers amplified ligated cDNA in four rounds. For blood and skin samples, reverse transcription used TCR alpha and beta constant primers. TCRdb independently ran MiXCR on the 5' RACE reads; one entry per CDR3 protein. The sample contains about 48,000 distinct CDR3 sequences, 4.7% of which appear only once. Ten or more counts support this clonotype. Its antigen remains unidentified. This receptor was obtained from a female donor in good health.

CDR3 bases: TGTGCCAGCAGCCCCCGGACAGGGAGATCTTATGGCTACACCTTC. This encodes CASSPRTGRSYGYTF. This rearrangement joins TRBV13 to TRBJ1-2, with 8 bases identical to TRBD1. CDR3 length: 15 residues. Germline loops: CDR1 PRHDT, CDR2 FYEKMQ (reference sequence). Trimming cost V 5 bases and J 5 bases; bases outside gene matches: 10. The full variable domain, rest sourced from reference TRBV13 and TRBJ1-2, is AAGVIQSPRHLIKEKRETATLKCYPIPRHDTVYWYQQGPGQDPQFLISFYEKMQSDKGSIPDRFSAQQFSDYHSELNMSSLELGDSALYFCASSPRTGRSYGYTFGSGTRLTVV.